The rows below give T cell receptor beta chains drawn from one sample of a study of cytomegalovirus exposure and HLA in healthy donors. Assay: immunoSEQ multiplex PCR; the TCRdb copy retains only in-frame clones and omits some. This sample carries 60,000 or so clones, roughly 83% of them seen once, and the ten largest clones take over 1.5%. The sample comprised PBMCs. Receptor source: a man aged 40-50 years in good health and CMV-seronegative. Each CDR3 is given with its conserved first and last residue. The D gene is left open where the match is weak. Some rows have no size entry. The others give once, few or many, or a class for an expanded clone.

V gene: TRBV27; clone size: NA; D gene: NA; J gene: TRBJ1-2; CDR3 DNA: TGTGCCAGCAGTTCGCACTCGCCTCGTAACTATGGCTACACCTTC; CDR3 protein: CASSSHSPRNYGYTF
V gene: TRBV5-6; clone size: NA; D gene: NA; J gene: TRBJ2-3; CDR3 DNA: TGTGCCAGCAGCTTATCCGCTGTGGCTGGCACAGATACGCAGTATTTT; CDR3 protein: CASSLSAVAGTDTQYF
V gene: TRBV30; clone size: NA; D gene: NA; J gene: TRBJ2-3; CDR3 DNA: TGTGCCTGGAGTACGGGGATTTCCACAGATACGCAGTATTTT; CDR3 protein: CAWSTGISTDTQYF
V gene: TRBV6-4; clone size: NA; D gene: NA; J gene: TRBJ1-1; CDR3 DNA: TGTGCCAGCAGGGACTCGACGGCCGGGGGGGCTTTTTGGAACACTGAAGCTTTCTTT; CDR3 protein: CASRDSTAGGAFWNTEAFF
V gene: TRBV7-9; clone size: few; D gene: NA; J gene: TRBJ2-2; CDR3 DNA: TGTGCCAGCAGCTTAGCCGGGGGCACCGGGGAGCTGTTTTTT; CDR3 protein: CASSLAGGTGELFF
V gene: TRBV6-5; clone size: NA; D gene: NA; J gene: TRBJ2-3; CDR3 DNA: TGTGCCAGCAGTTACCTGGCGGCTAGCACAGATACGCAGTATTTT; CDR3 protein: CASSYLAASTDTQYF
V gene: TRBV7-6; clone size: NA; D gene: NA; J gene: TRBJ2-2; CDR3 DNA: TGTGCCAGCAGCCCAAGCGGGTCAGGAAACACCGGGGAGCTGTTTTTT; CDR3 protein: CASSPSGSGNTGELFF
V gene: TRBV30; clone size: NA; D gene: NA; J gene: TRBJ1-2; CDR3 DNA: TGTGCCTGGAGCGCAACAGGGAAAGTTTTTGGCTACACCTTC; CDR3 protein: CAWSATGKVFGYTF
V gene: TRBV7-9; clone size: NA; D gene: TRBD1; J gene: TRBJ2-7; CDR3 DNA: TGTGCCAGCAGCTCGGCCGGGACAGGGGGCGGCGAGCAGTACTTC; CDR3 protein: CASSSAGTGGGEQYF
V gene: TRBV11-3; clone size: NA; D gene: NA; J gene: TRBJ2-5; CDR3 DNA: TGTGCCAGCAGACATGGGGCGACAGCCCTGGAAGAGACCCAGTACTTC; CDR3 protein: CASRHGATALEETQYF
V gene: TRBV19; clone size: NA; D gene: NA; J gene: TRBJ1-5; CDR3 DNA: TGTGCCAGTGGTGAGTGGGGCTCTCGAGATCAGCCCCAGCATTTT; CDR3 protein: CASGEWGSRDQPQHF
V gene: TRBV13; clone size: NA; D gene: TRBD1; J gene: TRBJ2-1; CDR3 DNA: TGTGCCAGCAGCCCCCGGGACAGGGGGTACAATGAGCAGTTCTTC; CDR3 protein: CASSPRDRGYNEQFF
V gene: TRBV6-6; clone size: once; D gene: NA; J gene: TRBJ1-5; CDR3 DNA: TGTGCCAGCAGTTACTCGTCCAGGGACAATCAGCCCCAGCATTTT; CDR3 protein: CASSYSSRDNQPQHF
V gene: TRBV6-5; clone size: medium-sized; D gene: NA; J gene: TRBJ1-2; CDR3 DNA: TGTGCCACCTCGGACAGCGTTTATGGCTACACCTTC; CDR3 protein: CATSDSVYGYTF
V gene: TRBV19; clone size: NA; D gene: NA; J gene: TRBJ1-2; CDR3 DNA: TGTGCCAGTAGTATGAGTCTTTCTAACTATGGCTACACCTTC; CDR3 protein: CASSMSLSNYGYTF
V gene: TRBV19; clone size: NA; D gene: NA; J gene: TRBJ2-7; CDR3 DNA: TGTGCCAGTAGTATCGAGTCCGGGTACCAGCAGTACTTC; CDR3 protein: CASSIESGYQQYF